These 3 T cell receptor beta chains came from one sample sequenced in a study of blood T cell repertoires in COVID-19. Assay used: immunoSEQ multiplex PCR; TCRdb lists only in-frame clones, some missing. Among a few hundred thousand clones listed, approximately 85% were seen once. What was sequenced was PBMCs or T cells enriched from blood (not recorded which). The receptors here all came from a woman between 50 and 59 years old who had recovered from COVID-19.

This clone was picked up one time. J is TRBJ2-4 and V is TRBV27; D is unresolved. V lost 1 base and J lost 3, with 7 bases in between. CDR3 length equals 14 residues. The germline gives CDR1 MNHEY, CDR2 SMNVEV (reference sequence). For the CDR3, the DNA is TGTGCCAGCAGTTTATTGGGCCTCAAAAACATTCAGTACTTC. It specifies CASSLLGLKNIQYF.

CDR3 sequence (DNA): TGTGCCAGTAGAACCGGGACAGGGAACACTGAAGCTTTCTTT. It translates to CASRTGTGNTEAFF. The chain combines TRBV19 with TRBJ1-1, with 8 nucleotides matching TRBD1. V shed 6 bases and J 1 base; nucleotides not matched to a gene: 4. The CDR3 consists of 14 residues. The germline V gene encodes CDR1 LNHDA and CDR2 SQIVND (reference sequence).

This chain connects TRBV28 to TRBJ1-6; D call uncertain. Deletions cut 8 bases from V and 0 bases from J, with 8 bases between. CDR3 size: 14 residues. Germline V CDR1 and CDR2: MDHEN, SYDVKM. CDR3 bases: TGTGCCAGCGGTAGGAGCTCCTATAATTCACCCCTCCACTTT. It is translated as CASGRSSYNSPLHF.